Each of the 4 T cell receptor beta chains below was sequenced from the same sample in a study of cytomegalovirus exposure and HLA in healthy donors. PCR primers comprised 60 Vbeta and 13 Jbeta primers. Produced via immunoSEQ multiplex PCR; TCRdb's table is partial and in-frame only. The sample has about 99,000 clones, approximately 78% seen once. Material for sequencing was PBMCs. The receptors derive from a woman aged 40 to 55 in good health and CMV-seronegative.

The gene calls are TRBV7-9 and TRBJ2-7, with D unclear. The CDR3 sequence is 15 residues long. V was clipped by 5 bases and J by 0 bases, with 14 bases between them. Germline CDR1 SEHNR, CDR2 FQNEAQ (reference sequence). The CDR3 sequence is CASSTPSAGSYEQYF. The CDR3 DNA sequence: TGTGCCAGCAGCACACCCTCTGCTGGCTCCTACGAGCAGTACTTC.

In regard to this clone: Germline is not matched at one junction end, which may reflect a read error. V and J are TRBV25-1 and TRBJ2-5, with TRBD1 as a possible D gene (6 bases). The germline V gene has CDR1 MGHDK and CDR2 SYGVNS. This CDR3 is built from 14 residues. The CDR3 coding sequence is TGTGCCAGCAGTAAAAGGGGACACCAAGGGACCCAGTACTTC. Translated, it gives CASSKRGHQGTQYF.

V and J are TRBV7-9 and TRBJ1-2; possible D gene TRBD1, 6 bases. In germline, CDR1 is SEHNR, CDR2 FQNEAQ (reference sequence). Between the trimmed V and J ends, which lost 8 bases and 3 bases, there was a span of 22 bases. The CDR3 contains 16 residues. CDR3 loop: CASSELGASRDYGYTF. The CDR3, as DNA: TGTGCCAGCTCTGAGCTGGGGGCCTCGAGGGACTATGGCTACACCTTC. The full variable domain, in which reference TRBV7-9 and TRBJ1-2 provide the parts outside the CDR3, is DTGVSQNPRHKITKRGQNVTFRCDPISEHNRLYWYRQTLGQGPEFLTYFQNEAQLEKSRLLSDRFSAERPKGSFSTLEIQRTEQGDSAMYLCASSELGASRDYGYTFGSGTRLTVV.

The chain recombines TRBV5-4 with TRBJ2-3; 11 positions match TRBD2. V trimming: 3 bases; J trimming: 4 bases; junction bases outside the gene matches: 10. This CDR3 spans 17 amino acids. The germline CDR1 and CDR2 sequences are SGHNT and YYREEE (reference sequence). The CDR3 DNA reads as TGTGCCAGCAGCTCCCCGACTAGCGGGATCGCCGCAGATACGCAGTATTTT. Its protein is CASSSPTSGIAADTQYF.